This note documents a single TCR beta chain sequence. Its matching antigen is unknown. This CDR3 spans 18 amino acids. Trimming cost V 0 bases and J 0 bases; bases outside gene matches: 10. Germline V gene lookup returns CDR1 DFQATT and CDR2 SNEGSKA (reference sequence). The source of the sample is a study of blood T cells in healthy people across ages. Study outcomes and limitations: TCR beta diversity per million T cells fell roughly linearly with age. A strong correlation was seen between TCR beta diversity and naive T cell percentage. When one million T cells were used, diversity estimates were thought to be underestimates.

Next came a second PCR, run for 7 to 11 cycles, which used a sample-barcoded 5' primer along with a J-beta primer mix. TCRdb ran MiXCR on the 5' RACE reads and lists one entry per CDR3 protein. The data contain approximately 1.5 million distinct CDR3 sequences, roughly 32% of them singletons. The material sequenced was blood. The sequence came from a woman in her twenties or thirties in good health. The chain uses TRBV20-1 and TRBJ2-7; 11 bases fit TRBD2. CDR3 sequence: CSAREPWLAGGRSYEQYF. DNA of the CDR3: TGCAGTGCTAGAGAACCGTGGCTAGCGGGGGGCCGCTCCTACGAGCAGTACTTC.